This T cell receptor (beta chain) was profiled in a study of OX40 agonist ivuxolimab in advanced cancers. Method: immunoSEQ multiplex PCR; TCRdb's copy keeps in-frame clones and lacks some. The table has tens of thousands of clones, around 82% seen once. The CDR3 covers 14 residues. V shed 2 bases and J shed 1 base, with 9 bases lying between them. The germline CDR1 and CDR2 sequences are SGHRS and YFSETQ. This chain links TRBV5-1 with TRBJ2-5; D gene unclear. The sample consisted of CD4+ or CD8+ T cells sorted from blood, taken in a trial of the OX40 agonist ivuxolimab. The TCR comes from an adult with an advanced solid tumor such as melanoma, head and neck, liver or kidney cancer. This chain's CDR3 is CASSFSLSQETQYF. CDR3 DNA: TGCGCCAGCAGCTTTTCCCTTTCCCAAGAGACCCAGTACTTC.